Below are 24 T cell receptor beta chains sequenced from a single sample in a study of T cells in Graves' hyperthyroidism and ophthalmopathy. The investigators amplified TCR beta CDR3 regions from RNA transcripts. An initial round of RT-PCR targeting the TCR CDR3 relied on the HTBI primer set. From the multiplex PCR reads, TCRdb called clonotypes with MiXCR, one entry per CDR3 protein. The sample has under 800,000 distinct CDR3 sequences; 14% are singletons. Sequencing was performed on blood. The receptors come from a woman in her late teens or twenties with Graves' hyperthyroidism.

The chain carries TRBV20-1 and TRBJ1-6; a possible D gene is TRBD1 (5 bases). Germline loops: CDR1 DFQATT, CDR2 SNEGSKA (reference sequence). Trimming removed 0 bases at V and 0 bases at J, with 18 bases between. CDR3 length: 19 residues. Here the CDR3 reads CSARDQGRAISSYNSPLHF. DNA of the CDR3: TGCAGTGCTAGAGATCAGGGCAGGGCAATTAGCTCCTATAATTCACCCCTCCACTTT.

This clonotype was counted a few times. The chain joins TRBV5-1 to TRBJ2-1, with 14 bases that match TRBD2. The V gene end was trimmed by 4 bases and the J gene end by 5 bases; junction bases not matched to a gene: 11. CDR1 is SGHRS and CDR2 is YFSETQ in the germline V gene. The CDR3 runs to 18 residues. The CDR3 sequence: CASSPPGLAGGPNNEQFF. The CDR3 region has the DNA TGCGCCAGCAGCCCACCCGGACTAGCGGGAGGACCGAACAATGAGCAGTTCTTC.

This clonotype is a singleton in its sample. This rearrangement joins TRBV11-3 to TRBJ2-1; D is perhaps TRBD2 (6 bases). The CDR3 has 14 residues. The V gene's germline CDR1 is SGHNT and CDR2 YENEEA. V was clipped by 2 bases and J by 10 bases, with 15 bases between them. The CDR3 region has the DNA TGTGCCAGCAGCTTAAACGGGAGAAGGTACGAGCAGTTCTTC. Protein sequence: CASSLNGRRYEQFF.

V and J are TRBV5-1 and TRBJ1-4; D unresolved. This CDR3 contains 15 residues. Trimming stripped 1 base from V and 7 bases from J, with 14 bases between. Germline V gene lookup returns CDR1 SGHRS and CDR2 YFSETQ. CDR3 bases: TGCGCCAGCAGCTTGAACCCTCTTGGTGGTGAAAAACTGTTTTTT. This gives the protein CASSLNPLGGEKLFF.

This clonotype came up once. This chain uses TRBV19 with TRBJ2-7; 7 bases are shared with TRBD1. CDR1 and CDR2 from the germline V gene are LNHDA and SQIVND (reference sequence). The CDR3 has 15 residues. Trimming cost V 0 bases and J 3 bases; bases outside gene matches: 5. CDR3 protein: CASSIEQGIGYEQYF. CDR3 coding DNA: TGTGCCAGTAGTATAGAACAGGGGATCGGCTACGAGCAGTACTTC. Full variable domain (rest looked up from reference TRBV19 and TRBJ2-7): DGGITQSPKYLFRKEGQNVTLSCEQNLNHDAMYWYRQDPGQGLRLIYYSQIVNDFQKGDIAEGYSVSREKKESFPLTVTSAQKNPTAFYLCASSIEQGIGYEQYFGPGTRLTVT.

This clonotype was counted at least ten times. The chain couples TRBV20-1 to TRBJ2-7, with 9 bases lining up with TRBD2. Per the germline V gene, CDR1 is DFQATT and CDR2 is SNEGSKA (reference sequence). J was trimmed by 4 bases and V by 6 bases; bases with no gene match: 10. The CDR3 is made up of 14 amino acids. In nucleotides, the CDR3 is TGCAGTGCCTCCGGGGGTAGCGGGAGTTACGAGCAGTACTTC. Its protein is CSASGGSGSYEQYF.

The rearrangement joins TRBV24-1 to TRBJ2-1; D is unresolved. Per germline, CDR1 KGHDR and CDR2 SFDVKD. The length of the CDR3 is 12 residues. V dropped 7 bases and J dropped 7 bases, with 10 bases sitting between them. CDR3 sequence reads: CATSLLGNEQFF. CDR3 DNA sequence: TGTGCCACCAGCCTCCTAGGGAATGAGCAGTTCTTC.

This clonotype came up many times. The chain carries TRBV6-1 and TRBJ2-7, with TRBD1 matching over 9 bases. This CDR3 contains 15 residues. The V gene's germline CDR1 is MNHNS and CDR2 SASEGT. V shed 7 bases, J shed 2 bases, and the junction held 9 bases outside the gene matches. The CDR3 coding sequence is TGTGCCAGCAACAGACAGGGGGGAAGGACCTACGAGCAGTACTTC. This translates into CASNRQGGRTYEQYF.

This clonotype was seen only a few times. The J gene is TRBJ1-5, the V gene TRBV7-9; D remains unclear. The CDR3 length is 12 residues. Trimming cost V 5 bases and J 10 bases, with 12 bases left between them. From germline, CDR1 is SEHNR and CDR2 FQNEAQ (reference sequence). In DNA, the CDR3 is TGTGCCAGCAGCCCAGGATGGGAACCCCAGCATTTT. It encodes CASSPGWEPQHF.

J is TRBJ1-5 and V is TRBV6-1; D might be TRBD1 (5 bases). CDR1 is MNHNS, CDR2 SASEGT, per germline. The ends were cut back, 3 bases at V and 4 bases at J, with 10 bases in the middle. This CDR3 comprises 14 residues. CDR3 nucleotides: TGTGCCAGCAGTGATTGGGGGTGGAATCAGCCCCAGCATTTT. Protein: CASSDWGWNQPQHF.

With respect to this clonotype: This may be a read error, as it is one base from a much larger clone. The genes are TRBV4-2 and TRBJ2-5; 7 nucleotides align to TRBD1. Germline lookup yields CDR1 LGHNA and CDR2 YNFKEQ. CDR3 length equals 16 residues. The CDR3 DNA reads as TGTGCCAGCAGCCAATTCAGGGGGAGAACCCAAGAGGCCCAGTACTTC. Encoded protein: CASSQFRGRTQEAQYF.

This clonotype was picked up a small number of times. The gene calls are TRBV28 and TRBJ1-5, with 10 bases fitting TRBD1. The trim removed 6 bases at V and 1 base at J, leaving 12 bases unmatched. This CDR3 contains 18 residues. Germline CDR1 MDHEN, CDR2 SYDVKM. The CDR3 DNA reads TGTGCCAGCAGCCTGCGACAGGGGGCGAGACGCAGCAATCAGCCCCAGCATTTT. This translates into CASSLRQGARRSNQPQHF.

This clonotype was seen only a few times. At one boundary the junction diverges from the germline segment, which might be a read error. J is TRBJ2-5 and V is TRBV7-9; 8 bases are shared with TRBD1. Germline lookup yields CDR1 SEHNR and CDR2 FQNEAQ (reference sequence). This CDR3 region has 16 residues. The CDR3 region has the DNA TGTGCCAACAGCTTGAAGGGGACAGGTTCAAAAGAGACCCAGTACTTC. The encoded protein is CANSLKGTGSKETQYF.

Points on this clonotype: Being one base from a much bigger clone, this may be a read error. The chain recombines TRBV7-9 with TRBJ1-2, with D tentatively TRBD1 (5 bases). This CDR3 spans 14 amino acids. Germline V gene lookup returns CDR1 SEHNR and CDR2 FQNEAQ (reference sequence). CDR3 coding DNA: TGTGCCAGCATCCCCCGCCCATGGGACTATGACTACACCTTC. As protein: CASIPRPWDYDYTF.

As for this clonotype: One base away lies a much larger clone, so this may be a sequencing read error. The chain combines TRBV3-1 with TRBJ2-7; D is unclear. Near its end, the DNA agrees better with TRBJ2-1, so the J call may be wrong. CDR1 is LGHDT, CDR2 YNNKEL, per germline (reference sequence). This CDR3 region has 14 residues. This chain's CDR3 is CASSQVLSAYEQFF. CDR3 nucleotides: TGTGCCAGCAGCCAAGTACTTTCCGCCTACGAGCAGTTCTTC.

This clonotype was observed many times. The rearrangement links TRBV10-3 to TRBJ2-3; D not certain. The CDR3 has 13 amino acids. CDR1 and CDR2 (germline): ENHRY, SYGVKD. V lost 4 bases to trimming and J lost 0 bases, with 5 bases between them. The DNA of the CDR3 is TGTGCCATCAGTGTCCCTAGCACAGATACGCAGTATTTT. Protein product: CAISVPSTDTQYF.

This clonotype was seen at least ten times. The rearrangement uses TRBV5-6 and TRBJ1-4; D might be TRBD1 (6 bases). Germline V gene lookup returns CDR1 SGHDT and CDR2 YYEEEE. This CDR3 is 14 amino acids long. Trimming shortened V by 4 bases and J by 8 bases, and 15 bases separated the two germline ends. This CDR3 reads CASSTDRRNEKLFF. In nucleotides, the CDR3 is TGTGCCAGCAGCACCGACAGGCGGAACGAAAAACTGTTTTTT.

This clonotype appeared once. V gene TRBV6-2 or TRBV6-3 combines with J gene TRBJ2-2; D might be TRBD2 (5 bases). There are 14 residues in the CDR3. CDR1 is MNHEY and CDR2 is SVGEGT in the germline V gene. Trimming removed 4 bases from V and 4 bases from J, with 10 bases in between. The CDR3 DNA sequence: TGTGCCAGCAGTTTAGACTACCCCACCGGGGAGCTGTTTTTT. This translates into CASSLDYPTGELFF.

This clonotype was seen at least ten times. CDR3 region: CASSRGQGAKYEQYF. For the CDR3, the DNA is TGTGCCAGCAGTCGGGGACAGGGGGCAAAGTACGAGCAGTACTTC. The chain links TRBV12-3 or TRBV12-4 to TRBJ2-7; 12 positions match TRBD1. V lost 5 bases, J lost 4 bases, and 6 bases stayed unmatched. The CDR3 covers 15 residues.

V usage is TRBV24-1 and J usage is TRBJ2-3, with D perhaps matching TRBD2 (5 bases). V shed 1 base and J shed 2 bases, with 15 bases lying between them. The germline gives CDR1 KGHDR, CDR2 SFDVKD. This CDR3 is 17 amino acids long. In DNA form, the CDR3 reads TGTGCCACCAGTGATTTTTCCGGCGGAGGCCCCACAGATACGCAGTATTTT. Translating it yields CATSDFSGGGPTDTQYF.

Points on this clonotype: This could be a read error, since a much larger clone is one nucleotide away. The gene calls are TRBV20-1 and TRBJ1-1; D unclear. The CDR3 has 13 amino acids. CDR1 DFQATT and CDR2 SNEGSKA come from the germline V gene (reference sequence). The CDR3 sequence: CGASVTRGTEAFF. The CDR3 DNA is TGCGGTGCTAGTGTGACTCGAGGCACTGAAGCTTTCTTT.

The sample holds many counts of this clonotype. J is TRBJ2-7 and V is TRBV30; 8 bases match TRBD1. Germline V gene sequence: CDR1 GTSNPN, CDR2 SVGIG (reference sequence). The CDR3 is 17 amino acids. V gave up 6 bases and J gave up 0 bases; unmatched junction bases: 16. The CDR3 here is CACRAVGTGVLSYEQYF. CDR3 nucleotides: TGTGCCTGTCGAGCCGTCGGGACAGGCGTTCTCTCCTACGAGCAGTACTTC.

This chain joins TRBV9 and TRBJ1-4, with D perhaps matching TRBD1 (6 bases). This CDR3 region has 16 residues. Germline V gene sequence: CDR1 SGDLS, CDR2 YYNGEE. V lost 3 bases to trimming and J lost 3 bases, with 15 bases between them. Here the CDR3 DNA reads TGTGCCAGCAGCGGGAGGAGAACAGGGCCTAATGAAAAACTGTTTTTT. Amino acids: CASSGRRTGPNEKLFF.

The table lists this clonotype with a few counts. The CDR3 DNA reads as TGTGCCAGCAGCTTACGGGTGCGGGAGCTGTTTTTT. Translating gives CASSLRVRELFF. The chain joins TRBV7-2 to TRBJ2-2; D remains unclear. The CDR3 is 12 residues long. The germline V gene has CDR1 SGHTA and CDR2 FQGNSA. Trimming pared 2 bases from V and 9 bases from J, leaving 7 bases between.